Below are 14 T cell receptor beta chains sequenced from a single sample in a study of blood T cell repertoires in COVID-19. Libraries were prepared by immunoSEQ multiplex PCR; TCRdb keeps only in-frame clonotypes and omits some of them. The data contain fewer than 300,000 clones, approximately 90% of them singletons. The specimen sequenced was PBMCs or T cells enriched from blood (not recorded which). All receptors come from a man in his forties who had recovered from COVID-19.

Here the CDR3 DNA reads TGTGCCAGCAGCTTAATTTTCGGAGGATTTGACACTGAAGCTTTCTTT. Its protein product is CASSLIFGGFDTEAFF. This chain uses TRBV7-9 with TRBJ1-1; no clear D gene. Germline lookup yields CDR1 SEHNR and CDR2 FQNEAQ (reference sequence). The V gene lost 2 bases and the J gene lost 3 bases, with 16 bases spanning the gap. The length of the CDR3 is 16 residues.

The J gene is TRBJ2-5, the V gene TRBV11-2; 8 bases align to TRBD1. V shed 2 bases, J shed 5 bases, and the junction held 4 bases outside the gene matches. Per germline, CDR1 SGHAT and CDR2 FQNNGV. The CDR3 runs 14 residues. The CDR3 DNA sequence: TGTGCCAGCAGCTTATCACAGGGGGTGGAGACCCAGTACTTC. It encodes CASSLSQGVETQYF.

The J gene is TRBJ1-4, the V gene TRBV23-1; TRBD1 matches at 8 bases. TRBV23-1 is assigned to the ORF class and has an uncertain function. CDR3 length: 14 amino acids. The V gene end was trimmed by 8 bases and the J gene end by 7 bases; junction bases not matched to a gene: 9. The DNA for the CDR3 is TGCGCCAGCGGGCCGGGACAGGAGGTTGAAAAACTGTTTTTT. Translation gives CASGPGQEVEKLFF.

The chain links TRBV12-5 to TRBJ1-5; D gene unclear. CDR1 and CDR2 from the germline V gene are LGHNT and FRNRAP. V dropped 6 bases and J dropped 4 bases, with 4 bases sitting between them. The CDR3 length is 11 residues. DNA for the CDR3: TGTGCTAGTGGCCGTAATCAGCCCCAGCATTTT. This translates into CASGRNQPQHF.

In nucleotides, the CDR3 is TGTGCCAGCAGCTCACTCAGCGGGGGGGGCACAGATACGCAGTATTTT. This translates into CASSSLSGGGTDTQYF. The chain links TRBV7-2 to TRBJ2-3; TRBD2 agrees at 10 bases. This CDR3 has 16 amino acids. CDR1 and CDR2 from the germline V gene are SGHTA and FQGNSA. V lost 4 bases, J lost 1 base, and 5 bases stayed unmatched.

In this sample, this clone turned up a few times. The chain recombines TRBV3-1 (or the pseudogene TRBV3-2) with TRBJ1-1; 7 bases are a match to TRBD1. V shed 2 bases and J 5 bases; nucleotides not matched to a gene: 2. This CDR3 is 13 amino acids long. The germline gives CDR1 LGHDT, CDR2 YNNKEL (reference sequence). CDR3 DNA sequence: TGTGCCAGCAGCCAACTGGGACAGACTGAAGCTTTCTTT. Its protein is CASSQLGQTEAFF.

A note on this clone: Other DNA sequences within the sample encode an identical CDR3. The DNA of the CDR3 is TGTGCCAGCAGCCGCTTGGCGGGAGGCTCCTACGAGCAGTACTTC. Protein sequence: CASSRLAGGSYEQYF. The rearrangement joins TRBV7-8 to TRBJ2-7; the match to TRBD2 covers 8 bases. The CDR3 sequence is 15 residues long. Germline trimming cut 5 bases from V and 0 bases from J; bases unmatched to any gene: 6. The germline gives CDR1 SGHVS, CDR2 FQNEAQ.

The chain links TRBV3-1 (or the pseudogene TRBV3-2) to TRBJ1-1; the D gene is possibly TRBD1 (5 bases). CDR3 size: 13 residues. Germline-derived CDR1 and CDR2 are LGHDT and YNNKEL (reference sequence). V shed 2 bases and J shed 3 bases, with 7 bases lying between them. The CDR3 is CASSQWGDTEAFF. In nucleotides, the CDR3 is TGTGCCAGCAGCCAATGGGGGGACACTGAAGCTTTCTTT.

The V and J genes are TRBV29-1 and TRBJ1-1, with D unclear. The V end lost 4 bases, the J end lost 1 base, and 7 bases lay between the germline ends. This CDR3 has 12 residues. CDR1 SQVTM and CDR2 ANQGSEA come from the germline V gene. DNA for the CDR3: TGCAGCGTTGTCAGAAAGAACACTGAAGCTTTCTTT. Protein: CSVVRKNTEAFF.

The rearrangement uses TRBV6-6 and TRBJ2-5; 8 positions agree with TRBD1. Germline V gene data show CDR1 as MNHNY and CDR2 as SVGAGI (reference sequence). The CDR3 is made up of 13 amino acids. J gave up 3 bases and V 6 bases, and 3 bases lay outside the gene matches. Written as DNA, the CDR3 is TGTGCCAGCAGCTTGGACAGGGAAGAGACCCAGTACTTC. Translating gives CASSLDREETQYF.

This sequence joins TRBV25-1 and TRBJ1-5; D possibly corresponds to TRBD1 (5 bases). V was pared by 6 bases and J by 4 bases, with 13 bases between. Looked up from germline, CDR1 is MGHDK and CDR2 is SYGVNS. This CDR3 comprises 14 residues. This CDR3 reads CASSPRVGNQPQHF. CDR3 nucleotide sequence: TGTGCCAGCAGCCCCAGGGTAGGAAATCAGCCCCAGCATTTT.

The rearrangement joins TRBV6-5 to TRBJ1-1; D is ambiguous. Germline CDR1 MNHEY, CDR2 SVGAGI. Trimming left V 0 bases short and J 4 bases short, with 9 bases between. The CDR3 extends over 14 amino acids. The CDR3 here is CASSYSTSATEAFF. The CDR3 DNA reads TGTGCCAGCAGTTACTCGACTTCCGCCACTGAAGCTTTCTTT.

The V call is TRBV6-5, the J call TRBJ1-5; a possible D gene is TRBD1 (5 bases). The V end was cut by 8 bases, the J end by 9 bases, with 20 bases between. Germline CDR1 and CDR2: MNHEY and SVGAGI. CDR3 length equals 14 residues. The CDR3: CASRPDSERRPQHF. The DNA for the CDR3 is TGTGCCAGCCGCCCCGACAGCGAGAGGAGGCCCCAGCATTTT.

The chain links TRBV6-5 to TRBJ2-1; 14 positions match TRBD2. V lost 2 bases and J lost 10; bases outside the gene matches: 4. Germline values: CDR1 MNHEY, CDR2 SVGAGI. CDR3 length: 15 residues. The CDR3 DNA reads TGTGCCAGCAGTTACAGGACTAGCGGGGGGATGGAGCAGTTCTTC. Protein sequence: CASSYRTSGGMEQFF.